This T cell receptor beta chain was sequenced for a study of cytomegalovirus exposure and HLA in healthy donors. Germline loops: CDR1 SGHTA, CDR2 FQGNSA. This CDR3 is 15 amino acids long. V lost 3 bases, J lost 4 bases, and 5 bases stayed unmatched. The primer mix had 60 Vbeta and 13 Jbeta primers. Libraries were prepared by immunoSEQ multiplex PCR; TCRdb keeps only in-frame clonotypes and omits some of them. The sample includes 70,000 to 80,000 clones, 82% of them seen just once. V usage is TRBV7-2 and J usage is TRBJ2-2, with 7 bases fitting TRBD2. Sample: PBMCs. This TCR was recovered from a man aged 18 to 30 in good health and CMV-seronegative. DNA for the CDR3: TGTGCCAGCAGCTTCCCCCTAGCGGTCACCGGGGAGCTGTTTTTT. Translated, it gives CASSFPLAVTGELFF.